Below are 18 T cell receptor beta chains sequenced from a single sample in a study of cytomegalovirus exposure and HLA in healthy donors (dated by TCRdb to about 2017). Receptor amplification or capture employed the immunoSEQ multiplex PCR assay. For the multiplex PCR, a mixture combining 60 forward primers for TCR Vbeta segments and 13 reverse primers for TCR Jbeta segments was used. The source is immuneACCESS, and TCRdb retained only in-frame sequences with V and J called. Part of the clones is not carried over; for the studies checked, unresolved V genes explain less than half of this, and the remainder is unexplained. The sample table holds tens of thousands of clones, of which 53% were seen once. More than 5% of the sample is taken by the ten largest. The sample taken for sequencing was PBMCs. These receptors originate from a middle-aged woman in good health and CMV-seropositive.

V gene TRBV11-2 combines with J gene TRBJ2-3, with 7 bases aligning to TRBD2. Germline assignment: CDR1 SGHAT and CDR2 FQNNGV. Losses at the gene ends were 3 bases for V and 5 bases for J; bases not matched to a gene: 2. The CDR3 consists of 13 residues. The CDR3 DNA follows: TGTGCCAGCAGCTTCCCTAGCGGAGATACGCAGTATTTT. Translated, it gives CASSFPSGDTQYF.

A note on this clone: Mismatch with germline at one junction end may stem from a read error. Different DNA sequences within this sample yield the same CDR3. The chain combines TRBV4-2 with TRBJ2-7, with 8 bases that match TRBD2. Germline-derived CDR1 and CDR2 are LGHNA and YNFKEQ. The CDR3 spans 17 residues. In DNA, the CDR3 is TGTGCGAGCAGCCAAGATGACGGGGGGGGCTCAGTTCGGAAGCAGTACTTC. Protein product: CASSQDDGGGSVRKQYF.

The table lists this clone with a count of one. The CDR3 DNA sequence: TGTGCCAGCAGCCCATACGGGAATCAGCCCCAGCATTTT. It yields the protein CASSPYGNQPQHF. V and J are TRBV11-2 and TRBJ1-5; D remains ambiguous. This CDR3 has 13 residues. V lost 5 bases and J 4 bases, leaving 9 bases between the germline ends. In germline, CDR1 is SGHAT, CDR2 FQNNGV.

This clone was counted only a few times. The chain joins TRBV4-1 to TRBJ2-5; possibly TRBD2 for D (5 bases). Germline V gene lookup returns CDR1 MGHRA and CDR2 YSYEKL. The CDR3 is 13 residues long. The V and J ends lost 4 bases and 5 bases respectively, with 11 bases between them. The CDR3 is CASSRLLGETQYF. The CDR3 nucleotides are TGCGCCAGCAGCCGGTTACTAGGCGAGACCCAGTACTTC.

This clone was counted only a few times. The rearrangement links TRBV4-2 to TRBJ1-5; D possibly corresponds to TRBD1 (6 bases). The CDR3 is 16 amino acids. Looked up from germline, CDR1 is LGHNA and CDR2 is YNFKEQ. With 2 bases removed from V and 2 bases from J, the gap between germline ends came to 13 bases. CDR3 in DNA: TGTGCCAGCAGCCAAACACAGGGTCCGGGCAATCAGCCCCAGCATTTT. Encoded protein: CASSQTQGPGNQPQHF.

Regarding this clone: Its ends do not fully match the called genes, so a read error is possible. The rearrangement joins TRBV14 to TRBJ1-3, with D possibly matching TRBD1 (6 bases). CDR3 length: 14 amino acids. Germline-derived CDR1 and CDR2 are SGHDN and FVKESK. CDR3 sequence (DNA): TGTGCCAGCAGCCGGACAGCCTCTGGAAGCACCATATATTTT. Amino acid sequence: CASSRTASGSTIYF.

The genes are TRBV4-3 and TRBJ1-3; perhaps TRBD1 as D (6 bases). CDR3 length: 19 amino acids. Germline V gene sequence: CDR1 LGHNA, CDR2 YSLEER. The germline V and J ends were trimmed by 1 base and 0 bases, with 19 bases remaining between them. The CDR3 nucleotides are TGCGCCAGCAGCCAAGGATCGCGCTCAGGGGCCCCCTCTGGAAACACCATATATTTT. It specifies CASSQGSRSGAPSGNTIYF.

This clone was counted only a few times. The chain couples TRBV7-8 to TRBJ1-1; perhaps TRBD1 as D (5 bases). Germline assignment: CDR1 SGHVS and CDR2 FQNEAQ. The CDR3 is made up of 14 amino acids. V lost 3 bases and J lost 3, with 11 bases in between. CDR3 in DNA: TGTGCCAGCAGCTTGCCCGGAGGGGACACTGAAGCTTTCTTT. Translated: CASSLPGGDTEAFF.

The chain couples TRBV10-1 to TRBJ1-4; D is undetermined. CDR3 length: 11 residues. Germline CDR1 is WNHNN and CDR2 is SYGVQD (reference sequence). Trimming removed 4 bases from V and 8 bases from J, with 5 bases in between. The CDR3 sequence is CASSAREKLFF. The CDR3 nucleotides are TGCGCCAGCAGTGCGCGGGAAAAACTGTTTTTT.

The chain has TRBV11-2 and TRBJ2-7, with 10 positions matching TRBD2. This CDR3 is built from 14 residues. The germline gives CDR1 SGHAT, CDR2 FQNNGV. J lost 7 bases, V lost 4 bases, and 7 bases had no gene match. The CDR3 reads CASSSAGGPWEQYF. The CDR3 bases are TGTGCCAGCAGCTCAGCGGGGGGGCCCTGGGAGCAGTACTTC.

This clone occurred a few times. This sequence joins TRBV6-1 and TRBJ2-3; D is perhaps TRBD1 (5 bases). This CDR3 spans 14 amino acids. Trimming took 4 bases from V and 2 from J, leaving 10 bases between them. CDR1 MNHNS and CDR2 SASEGT come from the germline V gene. In DNA, the CDR3 is TGTGCCAGCAGTGGAGACAGCCCCACAGATACGCAGTATTTT. As protein: CASSGDSPTDTQYF.

The chain has TRBV6-5 and TRBJ1-1, with D possibly matching TRBD1 (6 bases). V lost 8 bases and J 8 bases, leaving 18 bases between the germline ends. Germline V gene data show CDR1 as MNHEY and CDR2 as SVGAGI. This CDR3 contains 13 residues. The CDR3 loop is CASHLGPDREAFF. The CDR3, as DNA: TGTGCCAGCCACCTGGGGCCTGACAGGGAAGCTTTCTTT.

The genes are TRBV28 and TRBJ1-3; 8 nucleotides line up with TRBD1. Germline V CDR1 and CDR2: MDHEN, SYDVKM. This CDR3 comprises 12 residues. The V segment lost 6 bases and the J segment 7 bases; nucleotides outside the gene matches: 2. This chain's CDR3 is CASSRQGNTIYF. The CDR3 nucleotides are TGTGCCAGCAGCAGACAGGGGAACACCATATATTTT.

The genes are TRBV7-2 and TRBJ1-2, with 8 bases identical to TRBD1. This CDR3 comprises 17 residues. The germline V gene encodes CDR1 SGHTA and CDR2 FQGNSA. J lost 3 bases, V lost 0 bases, and 9 bases had no gene match. The CDR3, as DNA: TGTGCCAGCAGCTTAGCCCCGGCAGGGGGCTCGCACTATGGCTACACCTTC. As protein: CASSLAPAGGSHYGYTF.

V is TRBV5-6 and J is TRBJ2-3, with TRBD2 matching over 10 bases. The germline V gene has CDR1 SGHDT and CDR2 YYEEEE. The CDR3 is 18 residues long. With 0 bases clipped from V and 0 bases from J, the junction kept 7 bases outside the gene matches. The CDR3 bases are TGTGCCAGCAGCTTGGCCGTAGGACTAGCGGATAGCACAGATACGCAGTATTTT. Translating gives CASSLAVGLADSTDTQYF.

The chain carries TRBV6-4 and TRBJ2-3; 11 bases are shared with TRBD1. V dropped 6 bases and J dropped 4; count of bases not matched to a gene: 3. The CDR3 is 14 amino acids. CDR1 and CDR2 (germline): MRHNA, SNTAGT. The CDR3 protein is CASSPGQGADTQYF. CDR3 nucleotides: TGTGCCAGCAGCCCGGGACAGGGGGCAGATACGCAGTATTTT.

The chain has TRBV6-5 and TRBJ1-1; the match to TRBD1 covers 7 bases. There are 14 residues in the CDR3. The germline gives CDR1 MNHEY, CDR2 SVGAGI. Trimming removed 0 bases from V and 5 bases from J; junction bases left unmatched: 3. The CDR3 region is CASSYSTQGTEAFF. CDR3 bases: TGTGCCAGCAGTTACTCGACACAGGGGACTGAAGCTTTCTTT.

This clone was picked up a small number of times. CDR3 residues: CASSPQLGHNSPLHF. The CDR3, as DNA: TGTGCCAGCAGTCCACAGTTGGGGCATAATTCACCCCTCCACTTT. This chain joins TRBV28 and TRBJ1-6, with a weak D call TRBD1 (5 bases). Trimming removed 5 bases at V and 5 bases at J, with 13 bases between. The CDR3 spans 15 residues. Germline lookup yields CDR1 MDHEN and CDR2 SYDVKM.